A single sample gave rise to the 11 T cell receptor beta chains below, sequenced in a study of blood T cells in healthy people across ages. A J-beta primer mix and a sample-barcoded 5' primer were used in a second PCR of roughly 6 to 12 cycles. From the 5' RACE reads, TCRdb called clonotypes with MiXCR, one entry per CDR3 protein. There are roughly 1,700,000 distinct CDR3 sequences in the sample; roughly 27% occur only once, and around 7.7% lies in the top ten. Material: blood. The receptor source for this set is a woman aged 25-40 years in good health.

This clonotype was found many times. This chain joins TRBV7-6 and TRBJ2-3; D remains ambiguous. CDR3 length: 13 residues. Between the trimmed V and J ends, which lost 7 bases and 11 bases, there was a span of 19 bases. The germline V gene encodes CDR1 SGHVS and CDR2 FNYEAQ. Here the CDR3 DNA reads TGTGCCAGCACCCTTGGTACGGCTACCCAGCAGTATTTT. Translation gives CASTLGTATQQYF.

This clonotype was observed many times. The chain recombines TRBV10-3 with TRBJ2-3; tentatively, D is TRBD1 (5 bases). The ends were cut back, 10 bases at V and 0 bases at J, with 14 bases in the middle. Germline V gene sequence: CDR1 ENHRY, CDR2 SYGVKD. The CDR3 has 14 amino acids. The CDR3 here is CATRRQSSTDTQYF. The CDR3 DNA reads TGTGCCACCCGAAGACAGTCTAGCACAGATACGCAGTATTTT.

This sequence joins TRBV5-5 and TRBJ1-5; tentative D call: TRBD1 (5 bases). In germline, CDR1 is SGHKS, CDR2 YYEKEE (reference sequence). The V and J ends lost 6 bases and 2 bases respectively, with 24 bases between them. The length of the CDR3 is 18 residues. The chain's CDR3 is CASTPGPGGYRGNQPQHF. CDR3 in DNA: TGTGCCAGCACTCCCGGACCCGGGGGATATAGGGGCAATCAGCCCCAGCATTTT.

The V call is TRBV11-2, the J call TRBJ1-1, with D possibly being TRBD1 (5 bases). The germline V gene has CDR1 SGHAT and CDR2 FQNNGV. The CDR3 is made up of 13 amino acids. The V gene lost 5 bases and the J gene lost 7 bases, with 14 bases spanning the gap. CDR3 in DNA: TGTGCCAGCAGCCCAGGGAGTGGGCTTGAAGCTTTCTTT. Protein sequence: CASSPGSGLEAFF.

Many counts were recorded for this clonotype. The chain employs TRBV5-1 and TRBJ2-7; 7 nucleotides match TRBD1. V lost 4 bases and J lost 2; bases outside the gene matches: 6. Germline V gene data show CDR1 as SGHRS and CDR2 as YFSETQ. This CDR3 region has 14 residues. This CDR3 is CASSVNRGPYEQYF. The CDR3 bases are TGCGCCAGCAGCGTAAACAGGGGACCCTACGAGCAGTACTTC.

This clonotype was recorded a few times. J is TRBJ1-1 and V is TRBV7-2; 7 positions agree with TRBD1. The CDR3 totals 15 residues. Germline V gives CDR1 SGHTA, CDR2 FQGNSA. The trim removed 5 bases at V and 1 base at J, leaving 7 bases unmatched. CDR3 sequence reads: CASSPGGGWNTEAFF. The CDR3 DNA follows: TGTGCCAGCAGCCCAGGGGGGGGATGGAACACTGAAGCTTTCTTT.

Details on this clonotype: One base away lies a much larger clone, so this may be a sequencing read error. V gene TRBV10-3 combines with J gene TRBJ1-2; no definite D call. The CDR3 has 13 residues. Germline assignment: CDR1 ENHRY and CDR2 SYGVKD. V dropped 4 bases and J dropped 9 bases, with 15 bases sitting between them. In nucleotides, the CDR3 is TGTGCCATCAGTGCCACTGGGGTTCGGTGCTACACCTTC. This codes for CAISATGVRCYTF.

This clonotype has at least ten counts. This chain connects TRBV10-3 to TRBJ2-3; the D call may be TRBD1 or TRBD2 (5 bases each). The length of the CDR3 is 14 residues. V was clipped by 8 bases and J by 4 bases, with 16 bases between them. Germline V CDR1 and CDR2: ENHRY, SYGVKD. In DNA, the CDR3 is TGTGCCATCGGAGGCAGGGTGATGCCAGATACGCAGTATTTT. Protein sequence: CAIGGRVMPDTQYF.

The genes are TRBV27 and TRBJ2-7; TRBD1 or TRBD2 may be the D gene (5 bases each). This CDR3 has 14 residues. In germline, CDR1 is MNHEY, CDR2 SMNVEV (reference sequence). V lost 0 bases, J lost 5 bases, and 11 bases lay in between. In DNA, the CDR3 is TGTGCCAGCAGTTTATCCGGCAGGGACCACGAGCAGTACTTC. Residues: CASSLSGRDHEQYF.

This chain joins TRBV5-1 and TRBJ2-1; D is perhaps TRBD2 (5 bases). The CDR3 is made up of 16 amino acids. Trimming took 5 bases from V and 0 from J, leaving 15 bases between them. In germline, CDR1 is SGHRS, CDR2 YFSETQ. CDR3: CASRSGKTSSYNEQFF. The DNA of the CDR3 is TGCGCCAGCAGATCCGGGAAGACGAGCTCCTACAATGAGCAGTTCTTC.

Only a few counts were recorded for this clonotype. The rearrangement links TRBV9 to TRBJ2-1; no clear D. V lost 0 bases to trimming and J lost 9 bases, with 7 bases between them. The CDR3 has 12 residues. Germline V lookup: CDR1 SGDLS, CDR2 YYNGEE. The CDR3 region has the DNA TGTGCCAGCAGCGTAGGTCAGAGTGAGCAGTTCTTC. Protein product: CASSVGQSEQFF.